This record covers a single TCR beta chain. No antigen is known for it. This specimen belongs to a study of beta chain features in type 1 diabetes. Reverse transcribing all isolated RNA meant expressed TCRB transcripts were sequenced. Clones were sequenced by immunoSEQ multiplex PCR, and TCRdb holds only the in-frame ones, with some missing. The sample lists about 360,000 clones, around an eighth occurring once. The study, taken as a whole, reports: People with Type 1 diabetes carried modestly yet significantly shorter TCRB CDR3s in all four CD4+ subsets.

Germline V gene sequence: CDR1 MRHNA, CDR2 SNTAGT. The CDR3 runs to 13 residues. The V and J ends lost 3 bases and 4 bases, in that order; junction bases with no gene match: 1. The chain is built from TRBV6-4 and TRBJ2-3; 7 positions match TRBD1. Sequencing was done on a sample of naive CD4+ T cells from blood. The source is a woman aged 18-29 years with type 1 diabetes. This CDR3 reads CASSEQGSDTQYF. As DNA, the CDR3 is TGTGCCAGCAGTGAACAGGGGTCAGATACGCAGTATTTT.